The clone carrying this T cell receptor (beta chain) was picked up a small number of times. The antigen is unknown. The record originates from a study of brain metastases from non-small cell lung cancer. The V gene lost 3 bases and the J gene lost 2 bases, with 11 bases spanning the gap. The germline V gene has CDR1 WSHSY and CDR2 SAAADI. CDR3 length: 16 residues. Overall study findings and caveats: Metastases had sparse T cells but largely shared repertoires with primaries. T-cell clones appeared expanded in around 61% of brain metastases relative to matched primary tumors.

TCRdb's copy holds only in-frame clones and misses some; the assay was immunoSEQ multiplex PCR. The table records roughly 2,000 clones, roughly 89% of them present only once. The chain links TRBV10-2 to TRBJ1-6; D gene uncertain. What was sequenced was primary lung tumor tissue. This sequence originates from a donor at least 40 years old with non-small cell lung cancer. In DNA form, the CDR3 reads TGCGCCAGCAGTGATCCGTTGGAGACCTATAATTCACCCCTCCACTTT. Translated, it gives CASSDPLETYNSPLHF.